Given below is one T cell receptor (beta chain) in context. What it recognizes is unknown. The data originate from a study of T cells in localized non-small cell lung cancer. General observations from the study: A median about 56 of the top 100 tumor clones appeared in adjacent lung.

V dropped 5 bases and J dropped 4 bases, with 6 bases sitting between them. CDR1 is LNHDA and CDR2 is SQIVND in the germline V gene (reference sequence). This CDR3 comprises 13 residues. The assay was immunoSEQ multiplex PCR, and TCRdb's table has in-frame clones only and misses some. This table has 2,000 to 2,500 clones, about 21% appearing once. The sample here was normal lung tissue next to the tumor, taken before any cancer treatment. The chain links TRBV19 to TRBJ2-6; no clear D. This sequence was found in a man aged 40 to 75 with stage I squamous cell lung carcinoma. The CDR3 region is CASSGAGANVLTF. The CDR3 nucleotides are TGTGCCAGTAGTGGAGCCGGGGCCAACGTCCTGACTTTC.